This TCR beta chain was identified during a study of blood T cell repertoires in COVID-19. Overall study: Some COVID-19 samples were acute and others convalescent; all came from the United States, Italy and Spain. PBMCs, B-cell-depleted T cells, or T cells provided the cDNA or gDNA that made up the material.

As processed by the authors: Reference gene primer amplification in the assay estimated nucleated cell counts. This table comes from immunoSEQ multiplex PCR, and its TCRdb copy is limited to in-frame clones, with some not included. The DNA gave D and trimming, while V, J and clone size come from that table. Seen here are 250,000 to 350,000 clones, around 85% observed once, and the top ten hold around 4.5%. This clone has a single count. The TCR originated in a woman aged 50 to 60 with active or convalescent COVID-19. Sequenced sample: peripheral blood.

As DNA, the CDR3 is TGCGCCAGCAGCTTGGCCGGGACTACCTATGGCTACACCTTC. Encoded protein: CASSLAGTTYGYTF. The chain combines TRBV5-1 with TRBJ1-2; a possible D gene is TRBD1 (5 bases). Trimming pared 0 bases from V and 4 bases from J, leaving 10 bases between. Germline V gene data show CDR1 as SGHRS and CDR2 as YFSETQ. The CDR3 consists of 14 residues.